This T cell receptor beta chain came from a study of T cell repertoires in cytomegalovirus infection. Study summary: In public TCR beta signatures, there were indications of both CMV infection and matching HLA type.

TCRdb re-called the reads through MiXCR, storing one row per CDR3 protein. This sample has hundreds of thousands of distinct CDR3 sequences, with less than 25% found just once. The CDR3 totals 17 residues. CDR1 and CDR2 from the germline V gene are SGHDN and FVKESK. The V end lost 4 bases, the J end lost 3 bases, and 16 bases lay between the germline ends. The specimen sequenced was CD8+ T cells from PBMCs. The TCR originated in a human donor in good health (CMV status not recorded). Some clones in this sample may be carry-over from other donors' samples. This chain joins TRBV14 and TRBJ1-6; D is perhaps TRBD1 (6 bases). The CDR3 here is CASSPTNRVRYNSPLHF. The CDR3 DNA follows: TGTGCCAGCAGCCCTACCAACAGGGTTCGCTATAATTCACCCCTCCACTTT. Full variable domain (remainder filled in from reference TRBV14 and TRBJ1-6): EAGVTQFPSHSVIEKGQTVTLRCDPISGHDNLYWYRRVMGKEIKFLLHFVKESKQDESGMPNNRFLAERTGGTYSTLKVQPAELEDSGVYFCASSPTNRVRYNSPLHFGNGTRLTVT.